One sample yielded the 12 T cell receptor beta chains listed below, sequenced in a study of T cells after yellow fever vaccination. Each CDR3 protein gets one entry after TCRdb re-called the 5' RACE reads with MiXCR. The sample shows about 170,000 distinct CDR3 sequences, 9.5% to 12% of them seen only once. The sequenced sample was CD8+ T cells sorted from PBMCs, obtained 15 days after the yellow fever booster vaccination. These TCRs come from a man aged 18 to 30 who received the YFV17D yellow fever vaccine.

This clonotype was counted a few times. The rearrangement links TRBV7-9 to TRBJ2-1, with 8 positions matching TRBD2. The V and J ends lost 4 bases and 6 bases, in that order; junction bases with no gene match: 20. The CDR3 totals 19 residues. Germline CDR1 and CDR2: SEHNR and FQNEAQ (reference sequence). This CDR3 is CASSSRGAGVLIAINEQFF. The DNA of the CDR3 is TGTGCCAGCAGCTCAAGGGGAGCGGGAGTCCTGATAGCCATCAATGAGCAGTTCTTC.

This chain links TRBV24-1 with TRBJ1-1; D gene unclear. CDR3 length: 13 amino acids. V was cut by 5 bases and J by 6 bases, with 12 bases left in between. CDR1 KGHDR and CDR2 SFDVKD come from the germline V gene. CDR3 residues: CATSAAWSPEAFF. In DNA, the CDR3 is TGTGCCACCAGTGCAGCATGGAGCCCTGAAGCTTTCTTT.

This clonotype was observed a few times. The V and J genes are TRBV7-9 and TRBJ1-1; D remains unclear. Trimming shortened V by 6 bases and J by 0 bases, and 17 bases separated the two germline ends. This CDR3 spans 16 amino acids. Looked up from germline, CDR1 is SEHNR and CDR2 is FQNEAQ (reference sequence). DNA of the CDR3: TGTGCCAGCAGACCGCATGGTGGGTGGATGAACACTGAAGCTTTCTTT. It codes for CASRPHGGWMNTEAFF.

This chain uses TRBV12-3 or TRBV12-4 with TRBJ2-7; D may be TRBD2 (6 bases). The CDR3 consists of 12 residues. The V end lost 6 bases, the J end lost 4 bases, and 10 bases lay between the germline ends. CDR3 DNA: TGTGCCAGCAGGCTCGCGGGGTACGAGCAGTACTTC. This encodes CASRLAGYEQYF.

The CDR3: CASSWRVGNEQYV. CDR3 DNA: TGTGCCAGCAGTTGGCGAGTGGGAAACGAGCAGTACGTC. The chain combines TRBV12-3 or TRBV12-4 with TRBJ2-7; D call uncertain. Trimming shortened V by 4 bases and J by 5 bases, and 12 bases separated the two germline ends. This CDR3 contains 13 residues.

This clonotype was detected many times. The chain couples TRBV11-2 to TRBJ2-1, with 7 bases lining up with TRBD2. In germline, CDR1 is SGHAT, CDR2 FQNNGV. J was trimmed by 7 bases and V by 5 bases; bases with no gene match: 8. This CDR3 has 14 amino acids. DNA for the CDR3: TGTGCCAGCAGCATGACTAGCATTCGGAATGAGCAGTTCTTC. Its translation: CASSMTSIRNEQFF.

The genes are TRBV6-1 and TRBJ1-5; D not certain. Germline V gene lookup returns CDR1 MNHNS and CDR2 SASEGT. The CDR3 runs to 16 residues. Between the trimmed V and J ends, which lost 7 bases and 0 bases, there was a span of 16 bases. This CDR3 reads CASNRGGLYSNQPQHF. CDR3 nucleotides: TGTGCCAGCAACCGGGGAGGACTTTATAGCAATCAGCCCCAGCATTTT.

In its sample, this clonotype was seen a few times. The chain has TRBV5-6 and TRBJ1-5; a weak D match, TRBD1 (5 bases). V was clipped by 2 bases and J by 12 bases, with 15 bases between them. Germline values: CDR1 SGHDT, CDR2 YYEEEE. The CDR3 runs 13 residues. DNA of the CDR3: TGTGCCAGCAGCTTCCGGGGGGATCCTCTCCAGCATTTT. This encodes CASSFRGDPLQHF.

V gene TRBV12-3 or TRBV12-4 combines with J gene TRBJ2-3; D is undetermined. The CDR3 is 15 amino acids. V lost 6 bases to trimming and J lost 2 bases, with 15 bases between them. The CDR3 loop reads CASRAGRSPTDTQYF. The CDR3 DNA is TGTGCCAGCAGAGCAGGCAGGTCCCCCACAGATACGCAGTATTTT.

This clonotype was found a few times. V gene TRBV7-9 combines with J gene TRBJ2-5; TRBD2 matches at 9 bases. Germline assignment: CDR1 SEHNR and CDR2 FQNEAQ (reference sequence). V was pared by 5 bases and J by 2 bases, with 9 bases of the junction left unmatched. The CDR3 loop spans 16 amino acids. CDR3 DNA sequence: TGTGCCAGCAGCCTGCAAGCGGGGGGAAAACAAGAGACCCAGTACTTC. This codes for CASSLQAGGKQETQYF. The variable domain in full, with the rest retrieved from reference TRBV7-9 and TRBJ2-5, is DTGVSQNPRHKITKRGQNVTFRCDPISEHNRLYWYRQTLGQGPEFLTYFQNEAQLEKSRLLSDRFSAERPKGSFSTLEIQRTEQGDSAMYLCASSLQAGGKQETQYFGPGTRLLVL.

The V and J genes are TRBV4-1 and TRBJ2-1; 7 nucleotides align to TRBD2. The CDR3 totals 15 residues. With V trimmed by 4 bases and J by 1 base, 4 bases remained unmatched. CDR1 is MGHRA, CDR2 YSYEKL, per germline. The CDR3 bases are TGCGCCAGCAGCCTTAACGGGGGGTCCTACAATGAGCAGTTCTTC. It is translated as CASSLNGGSYNEQFF.

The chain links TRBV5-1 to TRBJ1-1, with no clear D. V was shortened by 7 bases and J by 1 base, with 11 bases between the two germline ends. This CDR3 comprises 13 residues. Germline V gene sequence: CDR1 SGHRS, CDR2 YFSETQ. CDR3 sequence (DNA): TGCGCCAGCCGATGGACGGAGAACACTGAAGCTTTCTTT. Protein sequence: CASRWTENTEAFF.